This TCR beta chain was recovered during a study of blood T cell repertoires in COVID-19. Study as a whole: Collection of acute and convalescent COVID-19 samples took place in the United States, Italy and Spain.

The authors' processing: Amplifying reference gene primers gave estimates of nucleated cell counts. Only in-frame clones appear in the TCRdb table, and some are missing; sequencing was by immunoSEQ multiplex PCR. Clone size and the V and J calls come from that table; the DNA yielded D and trimming. The sample carries 50,000 to 70,000 clones, approximately 87% recorded once. The TCR originated in a man aged 55 to 70 with active or convalescent COVID-19. Sequenced sample: peripheral blood.

The CDR3 sequence is CASSLASGGASGELFF. The CDR3 region has the DNA TGTGCCAGCAGCTTGGCATCCGGGGGGGCGAGCGGGGAGCTGTTTTTT. The rearrangement uses TRBV5-4 and TRBJ2-2, with 8 nucleotides matching TRBD2. Per germline, CDR1 SGHNT and CDR2 YYREEE (reference sequence). The junction had 8 bases not matched to a gene; V was cut back by 0 bases and J by 7 bases. The CDR3 runs to 16 residues.